The next 12 T cell receptor delta chains were all read from a single sample in a study of gamma-delta T cells after stem cell transplantation. TCRdb reanalysed the RT-PCR reads with CATT. Among 3,000 to 4,000 delta-chain clones listed, less than 2% were seen once. The specimen sequenced was gamma-delta T cells. These receptors were collected from a human donor. It is not recorded whose cells these are; they may come from a transplant donor.

This clone was picked up a small number of times. The chain is built from TRDV2 and TRDJ2, with D possibly matching TRDD3 (6 bases). The germline CDR1 and CDR2 sequences are GEAIGNYY and EKD. V was clipped by 0 bases and J by 0 bases, with 25 bases between them. This CDR3 comprises 21 residues. In nucleotides, the CDR3 is TGTGCCTGTGACACCGTTCATAGTCCCATTGGGGGGGACCCTTTGACAGCACAACTCTTCTTT. Its translation is CACDTVHSPIGGDPLTAQLFF.

With regard to this clone: A single base separates this from a much larger clone, so it may be a read error. This specimen includes other DNA sequences encoding the same CDR3. J is TRDJ1 and V is TRDV2; 10 bases map to TRDD3. Germline CDR1 is GEAIGNYY and CDR2 is EKD. The CDR3 sequence is 19 residues long. The CDR3 DNA sequence: TGTGCCTGTGACACCGCTCCAAACCTACTGGGGGATGGAACCGACAAACTCATCTTT. Protein: CACDTAPNLLGDGTDKLIF.

This clone counts as medium-sized. This may arise from a read error, as a much more abundant clone is one base away. Other DNA sequences from this sample encode an identical CDR3 as well. The rearrangement links TRDV1 to TRDJ1; TRDD3 agrees at 11 bases. Germline values: CDR1 TSWWSYY, CDR2 QGS. V lost 1 base, J lost 0 bases, and 25 bases stayed unmatched. The CDR3 loop spans 24 amino acids. The CDR3 DNA follows: TGTGCTCTTGGGGAACGCCACCTACCCCAACTACGGTGGGGGATACGCTTGTACACCGATAAACTCATCTTT. Its translation: CALGERHLPQLRWGIRLYTDKLIF.

This clone was counted a few times. The likely explanation is a read error, given a far larger clone one base away. This chain joins TRDV2 and TRDJ1; D perhaps matches TRDD3 (5 bases). The CDR3 covers 19 residues. Trimming shortened V by 1 base and J by 0 bases, and 23 bases separated the two germline ends. Germline V gene sequence: CDR1 GEAIGNYY, CDR2 EKD. The CDR3 region has the DNA TGTGCCTGTGACACGGTAACGAATGGTGTGGGGACGTACACCGATAAACTCATCTTT. Amino acid sequence: CACDTVTNGVGTYTDKLIF.

Comments on this clone: This could be a read error, since a much larger clone is one nucleotide away. The same CDR3 is also encoded by other DNA sequences in this sample. V is TRDV2 and J is TRDJ3; the D gene is possibly TRDD3 (5 bases). This CDR3 contains 17 residues. From germline, CDR1 is GEAIGNYY and CDR2 EKD. The CDR3 here is CACDTASGSWDTRQMFF. CDR3 bases: TGTGCCTGTGACACGGCCTCAGGGTCCTGGGACACCCGACAGATGTTCTTC.

Sample share makes this clone medium-sized. CDR3 coding DNA: TGTGCCTGTGACCCCTGGGGGGCCTCAATGTACACCGATAAACTCATCTTT. Amino acids: CACDPWGASMYTDKLIF. The rearrangement joins TRDV2 to TRDJ1; 7 nucleotides match TRDD3. The CDR3 runs to 17 residues. The germline gives CDR1 GEAIGNYY, CDR2 EKD. V shed 3 bases, J shed 0 bases, and the junction held 12 bases outside the gene matches.

This clone is categorized as medium-sized. The chain uses TRDV2 and TRDJ1, with D uncertain. The CDR3 is 19 amino acids. V dropped 0 bases and J dropped 0 bases, with 22 bases sitting between them. Germline values: CDR1 GEAIGNYY, CDR2 EKD. The DNA for the CDR3 is TGTGCCTGTGACACCGTGGACCTGAGGGGTCCAAATTACACCGATAAACTCATCTTT. It codes for CACDTVDLRGPNYTDKLIF.

In its sample, this clone is medium-sized (0.01 to 0.1%). The chain carries TRDV2 and TRDJ1, with a possible D match to TRDD3 (5 bases). The CDR3 length is 21 residues. V was shortened by 0 bases and J by 2 bases, with 30 bases between the two germline ends. Germline assignment: CDR1 GEAIGNYY and CDR2 EKD. CDR3 nucleotides: TGTGCCTGTGACACCGTAGAGTACTCGGGGGGCAGCACCACGCGGACCGATAAACTCATCTTT. Translated: CACDTVEYSGGSTTRTDKLIF.

In regard to this clone: A single base separates this from a much larger clone, so it may be a read error. Within the sample, other DNA sequences also encode this same CDR3. The rearrangement links TRDV2 to TRDJ1, with D unclear. CDR1 is GEAIGNYY and CDR2 is EKD in the germline V gene. The CDR3 length is 14 residues. V shed 0 bases and J shed 5 bases, with 12 bases lying between them. CDR3 in DNA: TGTGCCTGTGACACCGTGGTACTTACTGATAAACTCATCTTT. As protein: CACDTVVLTDKLIF.

Notes on this clone: Being one base from a much bigger clone, this may be a read error. The chain joins TRDV2 to TRDJ1; TRDD3 aligns across 8 bases. The CDR3 has 16 amino acids. Losses at the gene ends were 5 bases for V and 9 bases for J; bases not matched to a gene: 19. In germline, CDR1 is GEAIGNYY, CDR2 EKD. The CDR3 region is CACGQLSKLGAWELIF. The CDR3 DNA sequence: TGTGCCTGTGGCCAGCTATCTAAACTGGGGGCTTGGGAACTCATCTTT.

This clone is judged medium-sized (0.01 to 0.1%). The genes are TRDV2 and TRDJ1; 11 bases match TRDD3. CDR1 GEAIGNYY and CDR2 EKD come from the germline V gene. Losses at the gene ends were 3 bases for V and 0 bases for J; bases not matched to a gene: 11. The CDR3 contains 18 residues. The CDR3 DNA sequence: TGTGCCTGTGACGACGTACTGGGGGATAAAAGGCACACCGATAAACTCATCTTT. Translating gives CACDDVLGDKRHTDKLIF.

The chain has TRDV2 and TRDJ3; 7 bases line up with TRDD3. The CDR3 runs to 19 residues. J was trimmed by 0 bases and V by 5 bases; bases with no gene match: 12. Germline assignment: CDR1 GEAIGNYY and CDR2 EKD. The CDR3 sequence is CACGAVGDKGSWDTRQMFF. DNA for the CDR3: TGTGCCTGTGGCGCCGTCGGGGATAAGGGCTCCTGGGACACCCGACAGATGTTTTTC.